This is a list of T cell receptor beta chains from one sample in a study of tumor-infiltrating lymphocytes in primary liver carcinoma. TCRdb reanalysed the multiplex PCR reads using MiXCR and keeps one entry per CDR3 protein. The sample lists about 320,000 distinct CDR3 sequences; approximately 54% were seen once. The specimen was peripheral blood. Receptors were obtained from a woman in her twenties or thirties with primary liver carcinoma and hepatitis B virus infection. Both conserved end residues are trimmed from each CDR3. Expanded clones get a size class; other rows say once, few or many, or leave the size out.

cdr3_aa: ASSYSGPAYEQY
clone_size: many
j_call: TRBJ2-7
v_call: TRBV11-2

cdr3_aa: ASGKTSGIGRETQY
clone_size: .
j_call: TRBJ2-5
v_call: TRBV12-3/TRBV12-4

cdr3_aa: ANSLFSGHSGKGMNTEAF
clone_size: .
j_call: TRBJ1-1
v_call: TRBV12-3/TRBV12-4

cdr3_aa: DSKRGDVWETQY
clone_size: .
j_call: TRBJ2-5
v_call: TRBV28

cdr3_aa: ASSSAQGYNQPQH
clone_size: .
j_call: TRBJ1-5
v_call: TRBV28

cdr3_aa: ASSYSRPRVPDTQY
clone_size: few
j_call: TRBJ2-3
v_call: TRBV6-6

cdr3_aa: ARRRFAGDVQETQY
clone_size: few
j_call: TRBJ2-5
v_call: TRBV7-9

cdr3_aa: DSRLGRPNQPQH
clone_size: .
j_call: TRBJ1-5
v_call: TRBV28

cdr3_aa: SVEPDDRSTDTQY
clone_size: .
j_call: TRBJ2-3
v_call: TRBV29-1

cdr3_aa: ASSLVGGSYFNEEF
clone_size: .
j_call: TRBJ2-1
v_call: TRBV11-2

cdr3_aa: SVQGQGFYEQC
clone_size: .
j_call: TRBJ2-7
v_call: TRBV29-1

cdr3_aa: SVLVSGANTGELF
clone_size: many
j_call: TRBJ2-2
v_call: TRBV29-1

cdr3_aa: ASSLRLAGVYEQF
clone_size: .
j_call: TRBJ2-1
v_call: TRBV13

cdr3_aa: VSTLTGPGSYEQY
clone_size: .
j_call: TRBJ2-7
v_call: TRBV11-1

cdr3_aa: ASSPGRTHYEQY
clone_size: .
j_call: TRBJ2-7
v_call: TRBV4-1

cdr3_aa: ASSSEGPYEQY
clone_size: many
j_call: TRBJ2-7
v_call: TRBV6-5

cdr3_aa: AWAQGAGELF
clone_size: once
j_call: TRBJ2-2
v_call: TRBV30

cdr3_aa: ASSLGGGVSYNEQF
clone_size: many
j_call: TRBJ2-1
v_call: TRBV12-3/TRBV12-4

cdr3_aa: ASSYHLTGGDTQY
clone_size: .
j_call: TRBJ2-3
v_call: TRBV14

cdr3_aa: ASSQVFAGGKLF
clone_size: .
j_call: TRBJ1-4
v_call: TRBV4-1

cdr3_aa: ASSPGASTEAF
clone_size: .
j_call: TRBJ1-1
v_call: TRBV12-3/TRBV12-4

cdr3_aa: AWTRTRTYGYT
clone_size: .
j_call: TRBJ1-2
v_call: TRBV30

cdr3_aa: ASSSLWGNTGELF
clone_size: .
j_call: TRBJ2-2
v_call: TRBV7-8

cdr3_aa: AWSSGTGNRQF
clone_size: .
j_call: TRBJ2-1
v_call: TRBV30

cdr3_aa: ASSPHGGLYEQY
clone_size: .
j_call: TRBJ2-7
v_call: TRBV11-1

cdr3_aa: ASSDVRDSYNEQF
clone_size: .
j_call: TRBJ2-1
v_call: TRBV28

cdr3_aa: ASIPGGSSYNEQF
clone_size: .
j_call: TRBJ2-1
v_call: TRBV7-9

cdr3_aa: ASSSTGLGVTETQY
clone_size: .
j_call: TRBJ2-5
v_call: TRBV5-6

cdr3_aa: VSSQVDRPNTEAS
clone_size: .
j_call: TRBJ1-1
v_call: TRBV4-2

cdr3_aa: ASSLFFRGTWELF
clone_size: .
j_call: TRBJ2-2
v_call: TRBV28

cdr3_aa: ASSLKRGGNQPQH
clone_size: .
j_call: TRBJ1-5
v_call: TRBV28

cdr3_aa: ASSWGGSGSDEQF
clone_size: few
j_call: TRBJ2-1
v_call: TRBV5-1

cdr3_aa: ASSSGDRASYDTEAF
clone_size: .
j_call: TRBJ1-1
v_call: TRBV6-5

cdr3_aa: ASSQEGVGRTRTREQY
clone_size: .
j_call: TRBJ2-7
v_call: TRBV4-3

cdr3_aa: ASSQVLAGVKLF
clone_size: .
j_call: TRBJ1-4
v_call: TRBV4-3

cdr3_aa: ASSLADTGAQETQY
clone_size: few
j_call: TRBJ2-5
v_call: TRBV5-4

cdr3_aa: ASSTTNTGELF
clone_size: many
j_call: TRBJ2-2
v_call: TRBV11-2

cdr3_aa: AIGGAGEKLF
clone_size: few
j_call: TRBJ1-4
v_call: TRBV10-3

cdr3_aa: ASSQNVAGTYGYT
clone_size: many
j_call: TRBJ1-2
v_call: TRBV14

cdr3_aa: ARSLPLGGWHSYEQY
clone_size: .
j_call: TRBJ2-7
v_call: TRBV28

cdr3_aa: ASSFGRESSYEQY
clone_size: many
j_call: TRBJ2-7
v_call: TRBV11-1

cdr3_aa: ASSYDLWGMSNTGELF
clone_size: .
j_call: TRBJ2-2
v_call: TRBV6-5

cdr3_aa: AWSTGAGESQPQH
clone_size: .
j_call: TRBJ1-5
v_call: TRBV30

cdr3_aa: ASSRPGGSPLH
clone_size: few
j_call: TRBJ1-6
v_call: TRBV7-8